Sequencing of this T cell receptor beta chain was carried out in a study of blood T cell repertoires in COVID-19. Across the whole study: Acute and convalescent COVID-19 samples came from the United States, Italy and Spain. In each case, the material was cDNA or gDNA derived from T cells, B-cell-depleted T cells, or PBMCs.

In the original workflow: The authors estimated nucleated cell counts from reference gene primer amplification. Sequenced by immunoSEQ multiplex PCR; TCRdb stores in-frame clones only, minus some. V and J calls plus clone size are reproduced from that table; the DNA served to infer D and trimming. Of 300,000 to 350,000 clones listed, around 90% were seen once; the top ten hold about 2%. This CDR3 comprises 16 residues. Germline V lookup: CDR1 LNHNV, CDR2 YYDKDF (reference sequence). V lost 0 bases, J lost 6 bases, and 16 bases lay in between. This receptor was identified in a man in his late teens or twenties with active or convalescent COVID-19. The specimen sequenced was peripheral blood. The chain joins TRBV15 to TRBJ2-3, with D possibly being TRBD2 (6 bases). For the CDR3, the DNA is TGTGCCACCAGCAGAGATCGGGCGGGGCCATGGGATACGCAGTATTTT. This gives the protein CATSRDRAGPWDTQYF.